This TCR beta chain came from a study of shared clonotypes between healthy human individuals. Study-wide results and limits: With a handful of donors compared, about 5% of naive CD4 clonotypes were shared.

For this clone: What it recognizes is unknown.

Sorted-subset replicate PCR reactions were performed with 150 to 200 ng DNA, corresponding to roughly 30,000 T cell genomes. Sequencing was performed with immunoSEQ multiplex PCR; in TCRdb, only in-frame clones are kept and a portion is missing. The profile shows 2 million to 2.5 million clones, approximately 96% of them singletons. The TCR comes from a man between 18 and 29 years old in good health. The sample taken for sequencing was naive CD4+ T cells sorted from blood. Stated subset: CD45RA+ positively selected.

CDR3 residues: CASMGTGGTDTQYF. Here the CDR3 DNA reads TGTGCCAGCATGGGGACAGGGGGCACAGATACGCAGTATTTT. V and J are TRBV6-1 and TRBJ2-3; 10 bases align to TRBD1. Germline CDR1 is MNHNS and CDR2 is SASEGT. The CDR3 loop spans 14 amino acids. Germline trimming cut 7 bases from V and 1 base from J; bases unmatched to any gene: 2.